The entry that follows covers one TCR beta chain sequence. The antigen it recognizes is unknown. Nothing much larger sits one base from this clone, and base qualities are not available. At the junction V is shortened by 3 bases and J by 6 bases, with 8 bases in between. Based on the germline V gene, the CDR1 and CDR2 sequences are SGHTA and FQGTGA. The CDR3 runs 13 residues from the cysteine to the phenylalanine. Solely the CDR3 DNA is kept, with 39 bases framed from the first base. This sample is drawn from a study of PD-L1 blockade in urothelial cancer (dated by TCRdb to about 2017). For context, the study as a whole: All patients started therapy around 2014 and received atezolizumab 1,200 mg intravenously every 3 weeks. Whole exome sequencing and RNA sequencing of pretreatment tumors were performed alongside TCR sequencing in the same patients. Durable clinical benefit meant progression-free survival longer than 6 months, and TCR features were also tested against progression-free and overall survival. About 85% of the roughly 29 patients were males with bladder-origin urothelial cancer, and about 60% of the 29 reported a prior smoking history. Blood samples yielded a median of roughly 150,000 T cells and roughly 83,000 unique TCRs, with median clonality 0.080. Somatic, immune and clinical correlates of response to PD-L1 blockade with atezolizumab in urothelial cancer were the focus of an exploratory multi-omic analysis. An ECOG performance status of 0 or 1 was recorded for the patients, and 0 to 3 prior chemotherapy regimens had been received by the patients. TCR sequencing covered pretreatment tumor samples and matched, serially collected peripheral blood taken before and after atezolizumab treatment. Pretreatment blood TCR-seq was available for nearly 30 patients, at least one posttreatment blood collection was obtained for about 25 patients, and tumor TCR-seq was available for about 25 patients. Some ten patients reached durable clinical benefit, while some 20 patients did not. Blood samples were analyzed at two time points: 3 weeks after treatment start (second dose) and 6 weeks after treatment start. What the study reported, not specific to this receptor: Small sample size (n ≈ 28) and many exploratory analyses mean the results are intended to be hypothesis-generating. Greater expansion of tumor-associated TCR clones in peripheral blood 3 weeks after the start of treatment was observed in patients with durable benefit (n of about 21, p = 0.022). Improved progression-free and overall survival was associated with having pretreatment peripheral blood TCR clonality below the median.

Each PCR received spiked-in synthetic TCR analog templates so that absolute template abundance could be estimated from read counts. The immunoSEQ assay used bias-controlled V and J gene primers to amplify TCRbeta CDR3 regions from genomic DNA. Sequencing of rearranged TCRbeta segments was performed at approximately 20X coverage. The study's processing was this. Sequencing errors were corrected by clustering and CDR3s were annotated against IMGT to assign V, D and J genes. Downstream analyses used only productive TCRbeta rearrangements and left out out-of-frame or stop-codon sequences. Clonality was computed as one minus Shannon entropy normalized by the log of the number of unique productive sequences. Clones differing between time points or between blood and tumor were identified using Fisher's exact test with Benjamini-Hochberg correction, with an adjusted p below 0.01 applied as the threshold. TCRdb holds this immuneACCESS table with in-frame rearrangements only. Some clones are missing; in checked studies, unresolved V genes explain under half, and the rest has no known cause. D and trimming come from the DNA, and the V and J calls and clone size come from that table. The sample yields around 66,000 clones; 88% were counted once. The leading ten clones occupy 11% of the sample.

The time point label here, explained by the study, means: peripheral blood 6 weeks after treatment start. A total of roughly 31 patients with locally advanced or metastatic urothelial carcinoma, treated at Memorial Sloan Kettering on a trial protocol, made up the cohort. Peripheral blood mononuclear cells were collected pretreatment and during treatment, with between 1 and 8 total time points per patient. The Qiagen DNeasy Blood extraction kit was used to purify genomic DNA from total PBMCs and tumor samples. PBMCs were collected pretreatment and during treatment and were isolated and stored as previously described.

The clonotype was recovered from a man aged 55 to 70 with urothelial cancer. This sample comprised PBMCs, obtained around atezolizumab (anti-PD-L1) treatment. The chain is encoded by TRBV7-3 joined to TRBJ2-2, and TRBD2 may be the D gene, going by 5 matching bases. In nucleotides, the sequence is TGTGCCAGCAGCTTGAGGGTCGCCGGGGAGCTGTTTTTT. It encodes CASSLRVAGELFF.